This TCR beta chain derives from a study of molecular identifiers for immune sequencing clone quantification. Using 10%, 30% or 50% RNA, naive CD8 libraries were derived from approximately 20,000 to 980,000 sorted cells. Naive CD8 T cell sorting was performed on the CD8+CD4-CCR7+CD45RA+ phenotype. Germline-derived CDR1 and CDR2 are SGDLS and YYNGEE. V lost 3 bases to trimming and J lost 2 bases; unmatched junction nucleotides: 18. The CDR3 contains 19 residues. It was with previously described methods and listed TCR primers that bulk TCR libraries were made. One entry per CDR3 protein results from TCRdb running MiXCR on the PCR reads. The sample gives more than 95,000 distinct CDR3 sequences, approximately 25% of which show up once; roughly 1% is in the top ten.

The clonotype comes from a human donor in good health. Some libraries in this study had Jurkat cell RNA spiked in. This rearrangement joins TRBV9 to TRBJ2-3, with 7 bases lining up with TRBD1. What was sequenced was naive CD8+ T cells from blood, with Jurkat cell RNA spiked in. Subset of the sample: FACS-sorted CD8+CD4-CCR7+CD45RA+ naive T cells. The CDR3 loop is CASSDQTGSLPPPTDTQYF. CDR3 in DNA: TGTGCCAGCAGCGACCAGACAGGGTCCCTCCCCCCCCCCACAGATACGCAGTATTTT.